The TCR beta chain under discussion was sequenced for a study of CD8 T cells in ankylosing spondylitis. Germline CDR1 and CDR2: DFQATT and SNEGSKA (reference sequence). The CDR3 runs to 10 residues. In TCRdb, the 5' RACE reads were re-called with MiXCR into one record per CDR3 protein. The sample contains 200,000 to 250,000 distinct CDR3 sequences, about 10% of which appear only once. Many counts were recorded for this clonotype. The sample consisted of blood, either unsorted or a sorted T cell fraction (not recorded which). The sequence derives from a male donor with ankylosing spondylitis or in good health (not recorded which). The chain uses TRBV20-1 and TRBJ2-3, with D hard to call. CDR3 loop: CRSSSDTQYF. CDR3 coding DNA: TGCAGGAGTAGCTCGGATACGCAGTATTTT.